Each of the 31 T cell receptor beta chains below was sequenced from the same sample in a study of blood T cell repertoires in COVID-19. Only in-frame clones appear in the TCRdb table, and some are missing; sequencing was by immunoSEQ multiplex PCR. The data hold around 100,000 clones, with 70% to 90% observed a single time. Sequencing used peripheral blood. The receptors shown here come from a middle-aged man with acute or convalescent COVID-19.

This sequence joins TRBV7-6 and TRBJ2-2, with a weak D call TRBD1 (6 bases). This CDR3 region has 16 residues. The germline CDR1 and CDR2 sequences are SGHVS and FNYEAQ. Trimming took off 2 bases at V and 7 bases at J, with 17 bases between the two ends. CDR3 amino acids: CASSLRDKSLLGELFF. The CDR3 DNA reads TGTGCCAGCAGCTTAAGGGACAAGAGTCTTCTCGGGGAGCTGTTTTTT.

This chain connects TRBV13 to TRBJ1-1; D unclear. The ends were cut back, 0 bases at V and 4 bases at J, with 12 bases in the middle. Germline values: CDR1 PRHDT, CDR2 FYEKMQ (reference sequence). The CDR3 contains 15 residues. This chain's CDR3 is CASSLGAGGATEAFF. CDR3 nucleotide sequence: TGTGCCAGCAGCTTAGGTGCAGGAGGTGCCACTGAAGCTTTCTTT.

The rearrangement uses TRBV3-1 (or the pseudogene TRBV3-2) and TRBJ1-2; TRBD1 is a possible D gene (5 bases). V was shortened by 0 bases and J by 5 bases, with 16 bases between the two germline ends. Germline V lookup: CDR1 LGHDT, CDR2 YNNKEL (reference sequence). The CDR3 runs to 16 residues. CDR3 in amino acids: CASSQEVLNPGYGYTF. DNA of the CDR3: TGTGCCAGCAGCCAAGAGGTCCTAAACCCAGGGTATGGCTACACCTTC.

The chain carries TRBV12-5 and TRBJ2-5; TRBD2 is a possible D gene (5 bases). This CDR3 is 16 amino acids long. With 1 base removed from V and 5 bases from J, the gap between germline ends came to 17 bases. CDR1 and CDR2 (germline): LGHNT, FRNRAP. The CDR3 region is CASGLGLPGLQETQYF. CDR3 DNA sequence: TGTGCTAGTGGTTTGGGACTACCCGGGCTCCAGGAGACCCAGTACTTC. The full variable domain, completed using reference TRBV12-5 and TRBJ2-5, is DARVTQTPRHKVTEMGQEVTMRCQPILGHNTVFWYRQTMMQGLELLAYFRNRAPLDDSGMPKDRFSAEMPDATLATLKIQPSEPRDSAVYFCASGLGLPGLQETQYFGPGTRLLVL.

The gene calls are TRBV5-5 and TRBJ2-1; maybe TRBD2 (6 bases). The CDR3 has 13 amino acids. V lost 4 bases and J 5 bases, leaving 10 bases between the germline ends. CDR1 and CDR2 (germline): SGHKS, YYEKEE (reference sequence). Here the CDR3 DNA reads TGTGCCAGCAGCACGGGGGTAGACAATGAGCAGTTCTTC. It codes for CASSTGVDNEQFF.

V and J are TRBV5-1 and TRBJ1-3, with TRBD1 identical over 7 bases. Losses at the gene ends were 2 bases for V and 2 bases for J; bases not matched to a gene: 7. CDR3 length: 16 amino acids. Germline lookup yields CDR1 SGHRS and CDR2 YFSETQ. The CDR3 nucleotides are TGCGCCAGCAGCTTTGGTGTGCAGGGGGCTGGAAACACCATATATTTT. Its protein product is CASSFGVQGAGNTIYF.

The chain has TRBV15 and TRBJ1-3; D not certain. Germline assignment: CDR1 LNHNV and CDR2 YYDKDF (reference sequence). The germline V and J ends were trimmed by 0 bases and 2 bases, with 8 bases remaining between them. This CDR3 has 15 residues. The CDR3 bases are TGTGCCACCAGCAGAGATCCGGGAACTGGAAACACCATATATTTT. This translates into CATSRDPGTGNTIYF.

This chain connects TRBV29-1 to TRBJ2-2; 9 positions match TRBD1. J gave up 4 bases and V 7 bases, and 4 bases lay outside the gene matches. CDR1 and CDR2 from the germline V gene are SQVTM and ANQGSEA. CDR3 length equals 13 residues. CDR3 amino acids: CSADRGGTGELFF. CDR3 coding DNA: TGCAGCGCCGACAGGGGGGGCACCGGGGAGCTGTTTTTT.

The V gene is TRBV2, the J gene TRBJ1-4; no clear D. Germline lookup yields CDR1 SNHLY and CDR2 FYNNEI. Trimming pared 5 bases from V and 8 bases from J, leaving 15 bases between. There are 14 residues in the CDR3. The CDR3 nucleotides read TGTGCCAGCAGTAGGGCACTAGTGACCGAAAAACTGTTTTTT. This sequence encodes CASSRALVTEKLFF.

This clone was seen at least ten times. The CDR3 protein is CASSQIGVRSGNTIYF. The DNA of the CDR3 is TGCGCCAGCAGCCAAATAGGGGTTCGCTCTGGAAACACCATATATTTT. The chain has TRBV4-1 and TRBJ1-3; a possible D gene is TRBD1 (5 bases). The CDR3 spans 16 residues. The V gene lost 2 bases and the J gene lost 0 bases, with 11 bases spanning the gap. The germline V gene encodes CDR1 MGHRA and CDR2 YSYEKL.

V and J are TRBV6-5 and TRBJ2-7; 7 bases agree with TRBD1. The CDR3 spans 14 residues. Losses at the gene ends were 6 bases for V and 1 base for J; bases not matched to a gene: 6. Germline CDR1 MNHEY, CDR2 SVGAGI. The CDR3 spells CASSGTEFSYEQYF. In nucleotides, the CDR3 is TGTGCCAGCAGCGGGACAGAGTTTTCCTACGAGCAGTACTTC.

The chain joins TRBV3-1 (or the pseudogene TRBV3-2) to TRBJ2-7; D perhaps matches TRBD1 (5 bases). The V and J ends lost 3 bases and 2 bases respectively, with 11 bases between them. Germline CDR1 and CDR2: LGHDT and YNNKEL (reference sequence). The CDR3 consists of 14 residues. CDR3 DNA: TGTGCCAGCAGCCATTGGACACCCCCCTACGAGCAGTACTTC. It translates to CASSHWTPPYEQYF.

V and J are TRBV24-1 and TRBJ2-7; 9 bases map to TRBD2. The CDR3 runs 15 residues. Germline V gene lookup returns CDR1 KGHDR and CDR2 SFDVKD. With 3 bases clipped from V and 5 bases from J, the junction kept 7 bases outside the gene matches. In DNA, the CDR3 is TGTGCCACCAGTGATAGGACGGGACTAGCCGACGAGCAGTACTTC. Residues: CATSDRTGLADEQYF.

The CDR3 is CASTKRRQGSYNEQFF. The CDR3 DNA reads as TGTGCCAGCACCAAACGACGGCAGGGGTCGTACAATGAGCAGTTCTTC. This rearrangement joins TRBV7-9 to TRBJ2-1; TRBD1 is a possible D gene (6 bases). V dropped 7 bases and J dropped 4 bases, with 20 bases sitting between them. The CDR3 is 16 amino acids. Per germline, CDR1 SEHNR and CDR2 FQNEAQ (reference sequence).

This chain joins TRBV9 and TRBJ2-7, with TRBD1 matching 7 bases. The V gene's germline CDR1 is SGDLS and CDR2 YYNGEE. The CDR3 covers 14 residues. The junction had 10 bases not matched to a gene; V was cut back by 3 bases and J by 7 bases. The CDR3 nucleotides are TGTGCCAGCAGCGCCGACAGGGTGGTGGGTGAGCAGTACTTC. Encoded protein: CASSADRVVGEQYF.

This clone appeared a single time. V and J are TRBV20-1 and TRBJ2-7, with TRBD1 as a possible D gene (7 bases). Germline CDR1 DFQATT, CDR2 SNEGSKA (reference sequence). V lost 3 bases, J lost 4 bases, and 13 bases lay in between. The CDR3 is made up of 13 amino acids. CDR3 sequence (DNA): TGCAGTGCTAGTCCCAGGGGGACTTACGAGCAGTACTTC. Translated, it gives CSASPRGTYEQYF.

The V gene is TRBV19, the J gene TRBJ2-1; 8 bases agree with TRBD2. V was clipped by 3 bases and J by 1 base; unmatched bases: 14. The CDR3 has 19 amino acids. The germline V gene encodes CDR1 LNHDA and CDR2 SQIVND (reference sequence). The CDR3 DNA reads as TGTGCCAGTAGTATGTCCCCCCGGGGGCGGGGGGTATCCTACAATGAGCAGTTCTTC. Protein sequence: CASSMSPRGRGVSYNEQFF.

V and J are TRBV19 and TRBJ1-3, with D maybe TRBD1 (6 bases). Germline V gene lookup returns CDR1 LNHDA and CDR2 SQIVND (reference sequence). The V and J ends lost 5 bases and 4 bases respectively, with 15 bases between them. The length of the CDR3 is 15 residues. Here the CDR3 DNA reads TGTGCCAGTAGTTTCTCCGGGACACTAGGAAACACCATATATTTT. As protein: CASSFSGTLGNTIYF.

In its sample, this clone was seen once. CDR3: CASSLRGPSSTDTQYF. The CDR3, as DNA: TGTGCCAGCAGTCTCAGGGGGCCCTCTAGCACAGATACGCAGTATTTT. This chain joins TRBV6-2 or TRBV6-3 and TRBJ2-3; 8 nucleotides agree with TRBD1. The CDR3 spans 16 residues. The V and J ends lost 5 bases and 0 bases, in that order; junction bases with no gene match: 7. Per germline, CDR1 MNHEY and CDR2 SVGEGT.

The chain links TRBV4-1 to TRBJ1-5; D may be TRBD1 (6 bases). The CDR3 runs 18 residues. The V and J ends lost 0 bases and 0 bases respectively, with 15 bases between them. Per germline, CDR1 MGHRA and CDR2 YSYEKL. The CDR3 protein is CASSQDRAGAYSNQPQHF. The CDR3 region has the DNA TGCGCCAGCAGCCAAGATAGGGCAGGGGCATATAGCAATCAGCCCCAGCATTTT.

The genes are TRBV13 and TRBJ2-3; TRBD2 matches at 7 bases. V dropped 5 bases and J dropped 0; count of bases not matched to a gene: 5. The CDR3 has 15 residues. CDR1 and CDR2 (germline): PRHDT, FYEKMQ (reference sequence). The chain's CDR3 is CASSPSGVSTDTQYF. CDR3 in DNA: TGTGCCAGCAGCCCAAGCGGGGTTAGCACAGATACGCAGTATTTT.

This rearrangement joins TRBV4-1 to TRBJ2-5; the match to TRBD1 covers 7 bases. Germline loops: CDR1 MGHRA, CDR2 YSYEKL. This CDR3 comprises 15 residues. The ends lost 0 bases at V and 1 base at J; junction bases unmatched: 2. The CDR3 is CASSQESGGQETQYF. The CDR3 DNA reads as TGCGCCAGCAGCCAAGAGTCAGGGGGCCAAGAGACCCAGTACTTC.

The chain uses TRBV24-1 and TRBJ2-2; the D is unclear. CDR1 is KGHDR, CDR2 SFDVKD, per germline. The CDR3 has 12 residues. Trimming shortened V by 7 bases and J by 7 bases, and 9 bases separated the two germline ends. CDR3 nucleotides: TGTGCCACCAGCAACGTCGGCGGGGAGCTGTTTTTT. The encoded protein is CATSNVGGELFF.

The chain uses TRBV27 and TRBJ1-5, with 7 positions matching TRBD1. V lost 6 bases to trimming and J lost 0 bases; unmatched junction nucleotides: 8. The CDR3 extends over 16 amino acids. Germline V gene sequence: CDR1 MNHEY, CDR2 SMNVEV (reference sequence). CDR3 DNA sequence: TGTGCCAGCAGAAGTGGGACAGCTTATAGCAATCAGCCCCAGCATTTT. Translating gives CASRSGTAYSNQPQHF.

The rearrangement links TRBV12-3 or TRBV12-4 to TRBJ2-3, with TRBD2 matching 9 bases. The CDR3 contains 12 residues. Trimming removed 4 bases from V and 9 bases from J; junction bases left unmatched: 2. CDR3: CASSSGTSTQYF. The CDR3 nucleotides are TGTGCCAGCAGTTCCGGGACTAGCACGCAGTATTTT.

This clone was recorded only once. V and J are TRBV15 and TRBJ2-7, with TRBD1 matching 12 bases. V was clipped by 5 bases and J by 5 bases; unmatched bases: 10. CDR1 is LNHNV and CDR2 is YYDKDF in the germline V gene (reference sequence). The CDR3 spans 16 residues. The CDR3 DNA reads as TGTGCCACCAGCGAAACACCCGGGACAGGGGGCAACGAGCAGTACTTC. Translation: CATSETPGTGGNEQYF.

This clone was counted between two and nine times. This chain uses TRBV30 with TRBJ2-3; D call uncertain. The CDR3 sequence is 13 residues long. V gave up 2 bases and J gave up 1 base, with 7 bases separating them. Looked up from germline, CDR1 is GTSNPN and CDR2 is SVGIG (reference sequence). CDR3 sequence: CAWSSQGTDTQYF. The CDR3 DNA sequence: TGTGCCTGGAGTTCCCAGGGCACAGATACGCAGTATTTT.

The chain combines TRBV5-6 with TRBJ2-6, with unresolved D. Trimming cost V 2 bases and J 0 bases, with 6 bases left between them. The CDR3 length is 15 residues. The germline gives CDR1 SGHDT, CDR2 YYEEEE. The chain's CDR3 is CASSFSISGANVLTF. For the CDR3, the DNA is TGTGCCAGCAGCTTTTCAATCTCTGGGGCCAACGTCCTGACTTTC.

In regard to this clone: At the DNA level, this CDR3 is encoded by other sequences in the same sample as well. The chain carries TRBV14 and TRBJ1-4; the D gene is possibly TRBD1 (5 bases). Per germline, CDR1 SGHDN and CDR2 FVKESK. The V gene lost 3 bases and the J gene lost 7 bases, with 9 bases spanning the gap. This CDR3 is 13 amino acids long. CDR3: CASSQYGGEKLFF. In nucleotides, the CDR3 is TGTGCCAGCAGCCAGTACGGGGGTGAAAAACTGTTTTTT.

The rearrangement joins TRBV27 to TRBJ1-1; D possibly corresponds to TRBD1 (5 bases). The CDR3 extends over 12 amino acids. V was clipped by 6 bases and J by 3 bases, with 8 bases between them. Germline V gives CDR1 MNHEY, CDR2 SMNVEV (reference sequence). In nucleotides, the CDR3 is TGTGCCAGCAGCTCCAGGGACACTGAAGCTTTCTTT. Amino acids: CASSSRDTEAFF.

This clone turned up a few times. V gene TRBV7-2 combines with J gene TRBJ1-4; D possibly corresponds to TRBD1 (6 bases). Germline V gene data show CDR1 as SGHTA and CDR2 as FQGNSA. The CDR3 consists of 17 residues. Trimming stripped 4 bases from V and 0 bases from J, with 15 bases between. The CDR3 here is CASSSDQGPATNEKLFF. The CDR3 DNA follows: TGTGCCAGCAGCTCGGATCAGGGGCCAGCAACTAATGAAAAACTGTTTTTT. Complete variable domain (other parts from reference TRBV7-2 and TRBJ1-4): GAGVSQSPSNKVTEKGKDVELRCDPISGHTALYWYRQSLGQGLEFLIYFQGNSAPDKSGLPSDRFSAERTGGSVSTLTIQRTQQEDSAVYLCASSSDQGPATNEKLFFGSGTQLSVL.